One and the same sample provided the 32 T cell receptor beta chains below, sequenced in a study of T cell responses to AZD1222 COVID-19 vaccine. Only in-frame clones appear in the TCRdb table, and some are missing; sequencing was by immunoSEQ multiplex PCR. The table includes fewer than 300,000 clones, 93% detected once. The sequencing used peripheral blood, collected on day 0 of AZD1222 vaccination. These receptors came from an adult in good health.

The chain uses TRBV7-9 and TRBJ1-6; weak D call: TRBD1 (5 bases). This CDR3 region has 18 residues. The V gene lost 4 bases and the J gene lost 6 bases, with 22 bases spanning the gap. In germline, CDR1 is SEHNR, CDR2 FQNEAQ (reference sequence). CDR3 loop: CASSSGGGSPIINSPLHF. In DNA form, the CDR3 reads TGTGCCAGCAGCTCCGGCGGGGGGTCTCCAATTATTAATTCACCCCTCCACTTT.

The gene calls are TRBV12-3 or TRBV12-4 and TRBJ2-2; D gene uncertain. V was pared by 0 bases and J by 6 bases, with 5 bases between. The CDR3 has 13 amino acids. The CDR3 is CASSLAVAGELFF. CDR3 sequence (DNA): TGTGCCAGCAGTTTAGCGGTAGCCGGGGAGCTGTTTTTT.

The chain carries TRBV19 and TRBJ2-1; no firm D call. Trimming left V 1 base short and J 0 bases short, with 13 bases between. The length of the CDR3 is 17 residues. Per the germline V gene, CDR1 is LNHDA and CDR2 is SQIVND (reference sequence). In DNA form, the CDR3 reads TGTGCCAGTAGTATAGGTACGACGCTCAGCTCCTACAATGAGCAGTTCTTC. Its protein product is CASSIGTTLSSYNEQFF.

V and J are TRBV7-6 and TRBJ2-2; D is unresolved. The CDR3 consists of 12 residues. V gave up 2 bases and J gave up 5 bases, with 3 bases separating them. Looked up from germline, CDR1 is SGHVS and CDR2 is FNYEAQ. CDR3 region: CASSLSTGELFF. The CDR3, as DNA: TGTGCCAGCAGCTTAAGTACCGGGGAGCTGTTTTTT.

The rearrangement uses TRBV5-4 and TRBJ1-2; unclear D gene. V lost 4 bases to trimming and J lost 7 bases, with 17 bases between them. Germline V gene data show CDR1 as SGHNT and CDR2 as YYREEE (reference sequence). This CDR3 has 14 amino acids. CDR3 nucleotide sequence: TGTGCCAGCAGCGTGGGAGGCGCGAAGGGTGGCTACACCTTC. It codes for CASSVGGAKGGYTF.

The chain uses TRBV28 and TRBJ1-5, with TRBD1 as a possible D gene (5 bases). Trimming stripped 3 bases from V and 4 bases from J, with 10 bases between. Germline CDR1 is MDHEN and CDR2 is SYDVKM. CDR3 length equals 14 residues. The CDR3 nucleotides are TGTGCCAGCAGTTTGCCCGGGACTAATCAGCCCCAGCATTTT. It encodes CASSLPGTNQPQHF.

In its sample, this clone was seen once. The chain combines TRBV7-2 with TRBJ1-1; no clear D. CDR3 length: 15 residues. The V and J ends lost 3 bases and 0 bases respectively, with 11 bases between them. Germline CDR1 reads SGHTA; CDR2 reads FQGNSA. The CDR3 is CASSFGMILNTEAFF. In DNA form, the CDR3 reads TGTGCCAGCAGCTTCGGGATGATACTGAACACTGAAGCTTTCTTT.

Only one count was recorded for this clone. The genes are TRBV4-1 and TRBJ2-3; D might be TRBD2 (6 bases). Germline V CDR1 and CDR2: MGHRA, YSYEKL. With 1 base removed from V and 1 base from J, the gap between germline ends came to 12 bases. The CDR3 covers 16 residues. CDR3 nucleotides: TGCGCCAGCAGCCAAGTCATGCGGGAAGGCACAGATACGCAGTATTTT. It codes for CASSQVMREGTDTQYF.

This chain links TRBV3-1 (or the pseudogene TRBV3-2) with TRBJ1-6; D ambiguous. V shed 1 base and J shed 5 bases, with 6 bases lying between them. In germline, CDR1 is LGHDT, CDR2 YNNKEL (reference sequence). CDR3 length: 14 amino acids. The CDR3 spells CASSQVADNSPLHF. The CDR3 DNA follows: TGTGCCAGCAGCCAAGTGGCAGATAATTCACCCCTCCACTTT.

The chain links TRBV28 to TRBJ1-2; TRBD1 is a possible D gene (5 bases). This CDR3 has 12 amino acids. Germline V gene sequence: CDR1 MDHEN, CDR2 SYDVKM. V was shortened by 6 bases and J by 7 bases, with 12 bases between the two germline ends. In DNA form, the CDR3 reads TGTGCCAGCAGGGGGAAGGGGTTTGGCTACACCTTC. Its protein is CASRGKGFGYTF.

V gene TRBV7-2 combines with J gene TRBJ2-1; the D is unclear. The CDR3 is 14 amino acids. Germline V gene lookup returns CDR1 SGHTA and CDR2 FQGNSA. The V end was cut by 5 bases, the J end by 6 bases, with 14 bases between. The CDR3 is CASSASAATNEQFF. CDR3 DNA sequence: TGTGCCAGCAGCGCCTCGGCGGCGACCAATGAGCAGTTCTTC.

The gene calls are TRBV4-1 and TRBJ1-1, with 7 bases matching TRBD1. Germline CDR1 is MGHRA and CDR2 is YSYEKL. V lost 1 base to trimming and J lost 10 bases; unmatched junction nucleotides: 9. CDR3 length: 14 residues. The DNA of the CDR3 is TGCGCCAGCAGCCAAGCGCCAGGGGGTATCGGAGCTTTCTTT. Translation gives CASSQAPGGIGAFF.

A word on this clone: The sample has other DNA sequences that encode this CDR3 too. The chain has TRBV12-3 or TRBV12-4 and TRBJ1-2; possibly TRBD1 for D (5 bases). The V end lost 1 base, the J end lost 4 bases, and 7 bases lay between the germline ends. CDR3 length: 13 residues. CDR3 region: CASSLGGRYGYTF. DNA for the CDR3: TGTGCCAGCAGTTTAGGGGGCCGCTATGGCTACACCTTC.

This chain links TRBV5-4 with TRBJ2-7; D is perhaps TRBD2 (6 bases). CDR1 and CDR2 (germline): SGHNT, YYREEE (reference sequence). The germline V and J ends were trimmed by 4 bases and 3 bases, with 20 bases remaining between them. This CDR3 region has 16 residues. This chain's CDR3 is CASSPEGPIKNYEQYF. The CDR3 DNA reads as TGTGCCAGCAGCCCGGAGGGCCCGATCAAAAACTACGAGCAGTACTTC.

The chain joins TRBV7-2 to TRBJ2-7; D perhaps matches TRBD1 (6 bases). The V gene lost 6 bases and the J gene lost 5 bases, with 14 bases spanning the gap. Germline values: CDR1 SGHTA, CDR2 FQGNSA. This CDR3 has 13 amino acids. The CDR3 region is CASSQDSPDEQYF. In nucleotides, the CDR3 is TGTGCCAGCAGTCAGGACAGTCCGGACGAGCAGTACTTC.

The DNA for the CDR3 is TGTGCCAGCAGCTTAGGCCCGGGGAAGTCCGGGGAGCTGTTTTTT. Residues: CASSLGPGKSGELFF. J is TRBJ2-2 and V is TRBV7-2, with D maybe TRBD2 (5 bases). The germline gives CDR1 SGHTA, CDR2 FQGNSA. The V and J ends lost 1 base and 6 bases respectively, with 12 bases between them. This CDR3 has 15 amino acids.

The rearrangement joins TRBV11-2 to TRBJ1-2; D is perhaps TRBD1 (5 bases). V gave up 5 bases and J gave up 9 bases, with 13 bases separating them. There are 12 residues in the CDR3. Germline lookup yields CDR1 SGHAT and CDR2 FQNNGV. The CDR3, as DNA: TGTGCCAGCAGCGCCCCCGGGGGACGCTACACCTTC. It is translated as CASSAPGGRYTF.

This sequence joins TRBV3-1 (or the pseudogene TRBV3-2) and TRBJ1-5, with no clear D. CDR3 length equals 14 residues. The V gene's germline CDR1 is LGHDT and CDR2 YNNKEL (reference sequence). The ends were cut back, 4 bases at V and 0 bases at J, with 7 bases in the middle. The CDR3 sequence: CASSPLDSNQPQHF. The CDR3 DNA follows: TGTGCCAGCAGCCCCTTGGATAGCAATCAGCCCCAGCATTTT.

The chain is built from TRBV5-6 and TRBJ1-6; D is unresolved. Trimming removed 3 bases at V and 6 bases at J, with 10 bases between. Germline CDR1 and CDR2: SGHDT and YYEEEE. The CDR3 extends over 14 amino acids. Here the CDR3 reads CASSSTLTNSPLHF. CDR3 in DNA: TGTGCCAGCAGCTCGACACTCACTAATTCACCCCTCCACTTT.

The V call is TRBV4-1, the J call TRBJ2-2; D is undetermined. Germline V gene data show CDR1 as MGHRA and CDR2 as YSYEKL. CDR3 size: 16 residues. The germline V and J ends were trimmed by 1 base and 1 base, with 10 bases remaining between them. CDR3 coding DNA: TGCGCCAGCAGCCAAGGGCGGCTCGGGAACACCGGGGAGCTGTTTTTT. Translation: CASSQGRLGNTGELFF.

The chain links TRBV7-9 to TRBJ1-5; D call uncertain. Germline CDR1 SEHNR, CDR2 FQNEAQ (reference sequence). Trimming removed 1 base at V and 5 bases at J, with 12 bases between. This CDR3 comprises 15 residues. The CDR3 here is CASSLDHGKYQPQHF. CDR3 coding DNA: TGTGCCAGCAGCTTAGATCACGGAAAGTATCAGCCCCAGCATTTT.

The chain is built from TRBV5-8 and TRBJ1-2; D unclear. The length of the CDR3 is 14 residues. Germline V gives CDR1 SGHTS, CDR2 YDEGEE. The V end was cut by 4 bases, the J end by 3 bases, with 13 bases between. CDR3 sequence: CASSPPTTHYGYTF. The CDR3 DNA reads TGTGCCAGCAGCCCCCCGACAACACACTATGGCTACACCTTC.

DNA for the CDR3: TGCAGCGTTGACATAGCGGGCGGCGAGACCCAGTACTTC. Protein sequence: CSVDIAGGETQYF. This chain uses TRBV29-1 with TRBJ2-5; 7 bases fit TRBD2. Looked up from germline, CDR1 is SQVTM and CDR2 is ANQGSEA. V lost 3 bases, J lost 5 bases, and 6 bases stayed unmatched. This CDR3 contains 13 residues.

The V call is TRBV29-1, the J call TRBJ2-1, with TRBD1 matching 9 bases. Per germline, CDR1 SQVTM and CDR2 ANQGSEA. Trimming removed 1 base from V and 8 bases from J; junction bases left unmatched: 15. This CDR3 is built from 17 residues. Here the CDR3 DNA reads TGCAGCGTTGAAGGGCAAACAGGGGGCTTAGGGGGCGATGAGCAGTTCTTC. It yields the protein CSVEGQTGGLGGDEQFF.

The CDR3 reads CASTIISWGSYNEQFF. The CDR3 nucleotides are TGTGCCAGCACCATAATCTCTTGGGGTTCGTACAATGAGCAGTTCTTC. The chain joins TRBV7-9 to TRBJ2-1; no definite D call. The V end was cut by 7 bases, the J end by 4 bases, with 20 bases between. CDR3 length: 16 amino acids. Germline loops: CDR1 SEHNR, CDR2 FQNEAQ (reference sequence).

The CDR3 here is CAISEAGRGGNTIYF. CDR3 in DNA: TGTGCCATCAGTGAGGCAGGGAGAGGTGGAAACACCATATATTTT. The rearrangement uses TRBV10-3 and TRBJ1-3; D may be TRBD1 (5 bases). Germline V gene sequence: CDR1 ENHRY, CDR2 SYGVKD. Trimming pared 2 bases from V and 3 bases from J, leaving 11 bases between. The CDR3 is made up of 15 amino acids.

The chain couples TRBV5-1 to TRBJ1-1; D is unresolved. CDR3 size: 16 residues. Germline-derived CDR1 and CDR2 are SGHRS and YFSETQ. V shed 1 base and J shed 2 bases, with 15 bases lying between them. The CDR3 reads CASSLSGNRLNTEAFF. The DNA of the CDR3 is TGCGCCAGCAGCTTGAGTGGGAACAGACTCAACACTGAAGCTTTCTTT.

The V call is TRBV28, the J call TRBJ2-6; the match to TRBD1 covers 8 bases. J lost 13 bases, V lost 3 bases, and 5 bases had no gene match. Germline V gene sequence: CDR1 MDHEN, CDR2 SYDVKM. This CDR3 region has 13 residues. The CDR3 spells CASSLTGDRVLTF. The CDR3 DNA sequence: TGTGCCAGCAGTTTGACAGGGGACCGGGTCCTGACTTTC.

The V and J genes are TRBV4-2 and TRBJ2-4; D is possibly TRBD1 (5 bases). V shed 6 bases and J shed 9 bases, with 15 bases lying between them. The CDR3 extends over 13 amino acids. In germline, CDR1 is LGHNA, CDR2 YNFKEQ. The CDR3 reads CASRLGARTIQYF. In nucleotides, the CDR3 is TGTGCCAGCAGGCTAGGGGCCCGAACCATTCAGTACTTC.

V gene TRBV9 combines with J gene TRBJ2-7; D is perhaps TRBD2 (5 bases). The CDR3 has 14 amino acids. Between the trimmed V and J ends, which lost 0 bases and 1 base, there was a span of 8 bases. Germline V CDR1 and CDR2: SGDLS, YYNGEE. CDR3 protein: CASSVAGFSYEQYF. CDR3 coding DNA: TGTGCCAGCAGCGTAGCGGGGTTTTCCTACGAGCAGTACTTC.

The chain recombines TRBV25-1 with TRBJ2-1, with D possibly TRBD2 on 5 matching bases. The V gene lost 3 bases and the J gene lost 4 bases, with 16 bases spanning the gap. Looked up from germline, CDR1 is MGHDK and CDR2 is SYGVNS. The CDR3 has 16 amino acids. Here the CDR3 reads CASSDPREGRYNEQFF. In nucleotides, the CDR3 is TGTGCCAGCAGTGATCCCCGGGAAGGGCGGTACAATGAGCAGTTCTTC.

V is TRBV20-1 and J is TRBJ1-1; D remains unclear. V lost 3 bases and J 1 base, leaving 6 bases between the germline ends. The germline V gene has CDR1 DFQATT and CDR2 SNEGSKA (reference sequence). This CDR3 spans 12 amino acids. This CDR3 reads CSASSRNTEAFF. The CDR3 DNA reads TGCAGTGCTAGTTCTAGGAACACTGAAGCTTTCTTT.